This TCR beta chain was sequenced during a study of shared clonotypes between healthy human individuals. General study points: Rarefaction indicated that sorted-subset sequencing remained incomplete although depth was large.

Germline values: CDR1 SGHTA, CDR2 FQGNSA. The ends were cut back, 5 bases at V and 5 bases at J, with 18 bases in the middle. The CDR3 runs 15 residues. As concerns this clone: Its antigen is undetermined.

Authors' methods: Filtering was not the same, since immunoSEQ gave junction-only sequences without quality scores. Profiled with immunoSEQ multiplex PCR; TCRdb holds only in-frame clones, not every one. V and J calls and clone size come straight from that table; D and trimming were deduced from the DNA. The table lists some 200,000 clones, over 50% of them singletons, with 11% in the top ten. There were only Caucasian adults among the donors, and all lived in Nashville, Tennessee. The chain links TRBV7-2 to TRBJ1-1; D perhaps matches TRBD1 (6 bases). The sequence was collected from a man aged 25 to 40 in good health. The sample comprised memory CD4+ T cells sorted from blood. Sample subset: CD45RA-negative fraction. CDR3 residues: CASSPDVGAQTEAFF. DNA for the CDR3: TGTGCCAGCAGCCCAGATGTGGGGGCGCAAACTGAAGCTTTCTTT.